Below, 9 T cell receptor beta chains from the same sample are listed, as sequenced in a study of cytomegalovirus exposure and HLA in healthy donors listed by TCRdb under 2017. The method was the immunoSEQ multiplex PCR assay. For the multiplex PCR, a mixture combining 60 forward primers for TCR Vbeta segments and 13 reverse primers for TCR Jbeta segments was used. TCRdb re-hosts the immuneACCESS table, in-frame sequences only. Its copies lack some clones; in the studies checked, an unresolved V gene accounts for under half of them, and the cause for the rest is not known. Within this sample are about 67,000 clones, with just under 80% of them counted one time only. Of the sample, approximately 4.2% falls within the top ten clones. The specimen was PBMCs. The source is a woman aged 25-40 years in good health and CMV-seronegative.

In this sample, this clone turned up once. The chain recombines TRBV4-3 with TRBJ2-7; 7 positions match TRBD2. CDR1 is LGHNA and CDR2 is YSLEER in the germline V gene. Germline trimming cut 4 bases from V and 1 base from J; bases unmatched to any gene: 10. CDR3 length: 16 residues. The CDR3 loop reads CASSRSLAEGSYEQYF. Written as DNA, the CDR3 is TGCGCCAGCAGCCGATCCCTAGCGGAGGGGTCCTACGAGCAGTACTTC.

The V gene is TRBV4-1, the J gene TRBJ1-4; D might be TRBD1 (5 bases). This CDR3 has 17 residues. Germline CDR1 and CDR2: MGHRA and YSYEKL. Trimming removed 0 bases at V and 5 bases at J, with 16 bases between. The CDR3 coding sequence is TGCGCCAGCAGCCAAGATGCTTCAGGGCGAGGAAATGAAAAACTGTTTTTT. It translates to CASSQDASGRGNEKLFF.

The rearrangement joins TRBV4-3 to TRBJ2-7; TRBD2 matches 7 bases. V gave up 0 bases and J gave up 7 bases; unmatched junction bases: 9. CDR1 LGHNA and CDR2 YSLEER come from the germline V gene. The CDR3 is made up of 15 amino acids. Here the CDR3 reads CASSQDRGSGREQYF. The CDR3 coding sequence is TGCGCCAGCAGCCAAGATCGGGGATCCGGGAGGGAGCAGTACTTC.

This rearrangement joins TRBV11-2 to TRBJ1-1, with D uncertain. From germline, CDR1 is SGHAT and CDR2 FQNNGV. The CDR3 runs to 13 residues. The V end lost 5 bases, the J end lost 4 bases, and 11 bases lay between the germline ends. The CDR3 region has the DNA TGTGCCAGCAGCGGGGAGGGCTTCACTGAAGCTTTCTTT. The encoded protein is CASSGEGFTEAFF.

The count of this clone is one. J is TRBJ2-3 and V is TRBV20-1; no definite D call. Trimming removed 1 base from V and 4 bases from J, with 3 bases in between. Germline CDR1 reads DFQATT; CDR2 reads SNEGSKA (reference sequence). There are 11 residues in the CDR3. CDR3 amino acids: CSARGPDTQYF. The CDR3 DNA follows: TGCAGTGCTAGAGGGCCAGATACGCAGTATTTT.

The V gene is TRBV19, the J gene TRBJ1-1; D is undetermined. The CDR3 is 14 residues long. V was trimmed by 1 base and J by 6 bases, leaving 12 bases between them. CDR1 and CDR2 (germline): LNHDA, SQIVND (reference sequence). The CDR3 is CASSIGGANAEAFF. CDR3 sequence (DNA): TGTGCCAGTAGTATAGGGGGAGCAAACGCTGAAGCTTTCTTT.

The chain couples TRBV14 to TRBJ2-3; 7 nucleotides align to TRBD1. The CDR3 runs to 16 residues. CDR1 and CDR2 from the germline V gene are SGHDN and FVKESK. The V and J ends lost 4 bases and 2 bases, in that order; junction bases with no gene match: 9. CDR3 sequence reads: CASSLNRGGNTDTQYF. The CDR3 nucleotides read TGTGCCAGCAGCCTAAACAGGGGTGGGAACACAGATACGCAGTATTTT.

The genes are TRBV11-2 and TRBJ1-5; no reliable D call. The V end was cut by 0 bases, the J end by 5 bases, with 11 bases between. CDR1 SGHAT and CDR2 FQNNGV come from the germline V gene. The CDR3 is 15 residues long. The CDR3 is CASSLDPSLHQPQHF. For the CDR3, the DNA is TGTGCCAGCAGCTTAGATCCGTCCCTCCATCAGCCCCAGCATTTT.

The rearrangement links TRBV5-1 to TRBJ2-7, with D unresolved. Germline-derived CDR1 and CDR2 are SGHRS and YFSETQ. CDR3 size: 12 residues. V was shortened by 4 bases and J by 5 bases, with 10 bases between the two germline ends. This CDR3 is CASSRSPDEQYF. The CDR3 nucleotides are TGCGCCAGCAGCCGATCGCCGGACGAGCAGTACTTC.